These 18 T cell receptor beta chains were all obtained from the same sample, sequenced in a study of CD8 T cells in ankylosing spondylitis. Overall study results and limits: A TCR beta motif made of several highly homologous variants seemed typical of ankylosing spondylitis blood.

The antigens for these receptors are not known. TCRdb passed the 5' RACE reads through MiXCR, listing each CDR3 protein once. This sample has about 440,000 distinct CDR3 sequences, with under 20% found just once. Sequencing was performed on blood, either unsorted or a sorted T cell fraction (not recorded which). The origin of the receptors is a male donor with ankylosing spondylitis.

This clonotype was counted a few times. The V and J genes are TRBV6-1 and TRBJ2-4; 8 positions match TRBD1. The V gene end was trimmed by 7 bases and the J gene end by 3 bases; junction bases not matched to a gene: 5. This CDR3 region has 14 residues. Germline-derived CDR1 and CDR2 are MNHNS and SASEGT. The CDR3 reads CASTPDRVKNIQYF. For the CDR3, the DNA is TGTGCCAGCACCCCGGACAGGGTCAAAAACATTCAGTACTTC.

This clonotype was recorded at least ten times. The chain links TRBV12-3 or TRBV12-4 to TRBJ1-1; perhaps TRBD1 as D (5 bases). The V end was cut by 4 bases, the J end by 1 base, with 13 bases between. The CDR3 runs 15 residues. CDR3: CASSSSDKPNTEAFF. The CDR3 nucleotides are TGTGCCAGCAGTTCATCGGACAAACCGAACACTGAAGCTTTCTTT.

V and J are TRBV5-1 and TRBJ2-3; TRBD2 is a possible D gene (6 bases). The CDR3 covers 15 residues. Trimming took off 7 bases at V and 6 bases at J, with 21 bases between the two ends. The germline V gene has CDR1 SGHRS and CDR2 YFSETQ. The CDR3 coding sequence is TGCGCCAGCTCCCCTGGACTGGAGGGTGCGGATACGCAGTATTTT. Translation gives CASSPGLEGADTQYF.

There are many counts of this clonotype. The chain combines TRBV27 with TRBJ2-5, with a weak D call TRBD2 (6 bases). Trimming removed 6 bases from V and 4 bases from J, with 12 bases in between. The V gene's germline CDR1 is MNHEY and CDR2 SMNVEV (reference sequence). This CDR3 comprises 13 residues. The DNA of the CDR3 is TGTGCCAGCAGCCAATGGGGAGGAGAGACCCAGTACTTC. It codes for CASSQWGGETQYF.

The chain carries TRBV20-1 and TRBJ1-2; D unresolved. The CDR3 loop spans 15 amino acids. Trimming pared 6 bases from V and 1 base from J, leaving 18 bases between. Germline-derived CDR1 and CDR2 are DFQATT and SNEGSKA (reference sequence). The CDR3 sequence: CSAPGPSGGNYGYTF. CDR3 nucleotide sequence: TGCAGTGCCCCCGGACCGTCGGGTGGTAACTATGGCTACACCTTC.

V usage is TRBV6-5 and J usage is TRBJ2-7; no clear D. There are 14 residues in the CDR3. Trimming cost V 7 bases and J 2 bases, with 15 bases left between them. CDR1 is MNHEY, CDR2 SVGAGI, per germline. CDR3 protein: CASIMSGLTYEQYF. The CDR3, as DNA: TGTGCCAGCATTATGTCCGGCCTAACCTACGAGCAGTACTTC.

This chain connects TRBV7-9 to TRBJ2-7; either TRBD1 or TRBD2 may fit D (5 bases each). V was clipped by 5 bases and J by 2 bases, with 19 bases between them. In germline, CDR1 is SEHNR, CDR2 FQNEAQ (reference sequence). This CDR3 region has 16 residues. The CDR3 DNA is TGTGCCAGCAGCCTTGCGATCGGGACCCAAACCTACGAGCAGTACTTC. It yields the protein CASSLAIGTQTYEQYF.

The chain joins TRBV20-1 to TRBJ1-2, with TRBD1 matching over 8 bases. This CDR3 comprises 15 residues. V was clipped by 0 bases and J by 0 bases; unmatched bases: 3. Germline V CDR1 and CDR2: DFQATT, SNEGSKA (reference sequence). The chain's CDR3 is CSAREGQASNYGYTF. CDR3 nucleotide sequence: TGCAGTGCTAGAGAGGGACAGGCCTCTAACTATGGCTACACCTTC.

The chain uses TRBV5-1 and TRBJ2-5, with 14 bases that match TRBD2. V shed 0 bases, J shed 4 bases, and the junction held 2 bases outside the gene matches. CDR3 length: 16 residues. Germline CDR1 and CDR2: SGHRS and YFSETQ. CDR3 sequence: CASSLAGTSGRETQYF. CDR3 sequence (DNA): TGCGCCAGCAGCTTGGCTGGGACTAGCGGGAGAGAGACCCAGTACTTC.

In its sample, this clonotype was seen many times. The chain uses TRBV29-1 and TRBJ2-3; weak D call: TRBD2 (5 bases). Trimming pared 6 bases from V and 2 bases from J, leaving 15 bases between. The germline V gene encodes CDR1 SQVTM and CDR2 ANQGSEA. The CDR3 runs 14 residues. CDR3: CSVSGILSTDTQYF. The CDR3 nucleotides read TGCAGCGTATCCGGGATTCTTTCCACAGATACGCAGTATTTT.

The J gene is TRBJ2-1, the V gene TRBV6-5; D not resolved. This CDR3 contains 15 residues. Trimming took off 0 bases at V and 4 bases at J, with 10 bases between the two ends. Per germline, CDR1 MNHEY and CDR2 SVGAGI. CDR3 bases: TGTGCCAGCAGTTACTCTAGCAACCTATACAATGAGCAGTTCTTC. Amino acids: CASSYSSNLYNEQFF.

This clonotype came up a few times. This chain uses TRBV9 with TRBJ2-3; D may match TRBD1 or TRBD2 (6 bases each). V gave up 4 bases and J gave up 6 bases, with 21 bases separating them. The germline V gene has CDR1 SGDLS and CDR2 YYNGEE. The CDR3 totals 16 residues. The CDR3 bases are TGTGCCAGCAGCCAGGCGAGGGGGGCCGGCCCGGATACGCAGTATTTT. It is translated as CASSQARGAGPDTQYF.

This chain connects TRBV19 to TRBJ2-2; 9 nucleotides agree with TRBD2. The germline gives CDR1 LNHDA, CDR2 SQIVND (reference sequence). The CDR3 sequence is 14 residues long. J lost 7 bases, V lost 4 bases, and 4 bases had no gene match. CDR3 residues: CASSNSGSVGELFF. CDR3 nucleotides: TGTGCCAGTAGTAATAGCGGGAGTGTCGGGGAGCTGTTTTTT. Supplemented by reference TRBV19 and TRBJ2-2, the full variable domain reads DGGITQSPKYLFRKEGQNVTLSCEQNLNHDAMYWYRQDPGQGLRLIYYSQIVNDFQKGDIAEGYSVSREKKESFPLTVTSAQKNPTAFYLCASSNSGSVGELFFGEGSRLTVL.

The gene calls are TRBV28 and TRBJ2-1, with D perhaps TRBD2 (5 bases). Germline V gives CDR1 MDHEN, CDR2 SYDVKM. The CDR3 contains 16 residues. Trimming shortened V by 7 bases and J by 0 bases, and 16 bases separated the two germline ends. The CDR3 DNA sequence: TGTGCCAGCACCTCGGCGAGCCGGGGCTCCTACAATGAGCAGTTCTTC. It codes for CASTSASRGSYNEQFF.

This clonotype turned up a few times. The V and J genes are TRBV27 and TRBJ1-4; TRBD1 agrees at 8 bases. Trimming at V came to 6 bases and at J to 5 bases, leaving 8 bases not matched to a gene. Per the germline V gene, CDR1 is MNHEY and CDR2 is SMNVEV (reference sequence). The CDR3 is made up of 15 amino acids. In DNA, the CDR3 is TGTGCCAGCAGGGGACCAGGGGGCTGGAATGAAAAACTGTTTTTT. This translates into CASRGPGGWNEKLFF.

This clonotype was counted between two and nine times. V usage is TRBV9 and J usage is TRBJ2-1; D perhaps matches TRBD2 (7 bases). Germline values: CDR1 SGDLS, CDR2 YYNGEE. The CDR3 has 15 amino acids. V was shortened by 0 bases and J by 2 bases, with 9 bases between the two germline ends. CDR3 amino acids: CASSVGGGAYNEQFF. In DNA, the CDR3 is TGTGCCAGCAGCGTAGGAGGGGGGGCCTACAATGAGCAGTTCTTC.

Written as DNA, the CDR3 is TGTGCCAGCAGTTACACCCGGGACAGGGTCTACGAGCAGTACTTC. It codes for CASSYTRDRVYEQYF. This chain uses TRBV27 with TRBJ2-7, with 9 bases matching TRBD1. The trim removed 4 bases at V and 3 bases at J, leaving 7 bases unmatched. The CDR3 extends over 15 amino acids. Germline lookup yields CDR1 MNHEY and CDR2 SMNVEV (reference sequence).

This clonotype showed up just a few times. This chain links TRBV20-1 with TRBJ1-6, with D maybe TRBD1 (6 bases). This CDR3 comprises 13 residues. V gave up 6 bases and J gave up 9 bases, with 15 bases separating them. The germline CDR1 and CDR2 sequences are DFQATT and SNEGSKA (reference sequence). The CDR3 protein is CSAPTGTGSPLHF. CDR3 DNA sequence: TGCAGTGCCCCGACAGGTACCGGTTCACCCCTCCACTTT.